This T cell receptor beta chain was recovered during a study of T cells in Graves' hyperthyroidism and ophthalmopathy. TCR beta CDR3 regions were amplified from RNA transcripts. First-round RT-PCR with HTBI primers amplified the TCR CDR3 region. TCRdb ran MiXCR on the multiplex PCR reads and lists one entry per CDR3 protein. The table lists around 600,000 distinct CDR3 sequences, approximately 14% of them singletons. Recently diagnosed hyperthyroidism of less than 2 months' duration affected patients aged 18 to 65. Fresh peripheral blood, 9.5 to 10 ml of it, supplied the PBMCs. CDR1 SGHTA and CDR2 FQGNSA come from the germline V gene. V was cut by 6 bases and J by 9 bases, with 21 bases left in between. The CDR3 spans 15 residues. Points from the study as a whole: Among thyroid clonotypes expanded above 0.001, most also appeared in blood. A model of 13 V-J features distinguished ophthalmopathy from stable hyperthyroidism.

This clonotype was seen ten or more times. Its antigen is currently unknown. The material sequenced was blood. This TCR derives from a woman aged 30 to 39 with Graves' hyperthyroidism. The V gene is TRBV7-2, the J gene TRBJ1-3; tentative D call: TRBD1 (5 bases). The DNA of the CDR3 is TGTGCCAGCAGTTCGACAGTAACCTCCTTTGGCACCATATATTTT. The encoded protein is CASSSTVTSFGTIYF.